This passage covers 3 T cell receptor beta chains from one sample sequenced in a study of cytomegalovirus exposure and HLA in healthy donors. Measured with immunoSEQ multiplex PCR; TCRdb has only the in-frame clones, and not every one. The data show 200,000 or so clones, around 84% seen once. Sequencing was done on a sample of PBMCs. These receptors came from a woman aged 25 to 39 in good health and CMV-seropositive.

The chain employs TRBV4-1 and TRBJ1-3; possibly TRBD1 for D (5 bases). The germline V gene encodes CDR1 MGHRA and CDR2 YSYEKL. This CDR3 spans 16 amino acids. Trimming removed 0 bases at V and 2 bases at J, with 11 bases between. CDR3 DNA sequence: TGCGCCAGCAGCCAAGATCAGGGTTCGACTGGAAACACCATATATTTT. Protein sequence: CASSQDQGSTGNTIYF.

The V call is TRBV4-2, the J call TRBJ1-1; TRBD1 might be the D (5 bases). Germline CDR1 reads LGHNA; CDR2 reads YNFKEQ. Trimming cost V 1 base and J 1 base, with 13 bases left between them. The CDR3 runs 16 residues. The CDR3 spells CASSQGGGVKNTEAFF. The CDR3 region has the DNA TGTGCCAGCAGCCAAGGGGGCGGGGTGAAGAACACTGAAGCTTTCTTT.

This chain links TRBV28 with TRBJ2-7; tentative D call: TRBD2 (6 bases). The germline gives CDR1 MDHEN, CDR2 SYDVKM. With 0 bases removed from V and 9 bases from J, the gap between germline ends came to 9 bases. The CDR3 extends over 12 amino acids. CDR3: CASSLWLGGQYF. CDR3 bases: TGTGCCAGCAGTTTATGGTTGGGGGGGCAGTACTTC.